This TCR beta chain was observed in a study of breast tumors, draining lymph nodes, adjacent tissues. TCRdb used MiXCR to reprocess the multiplex PCR reads, holding one entry per CDR3 protein. The repertoire includes around 130,000 distinct CDR3 sequences, 21% of them detected once, and about 2.2% sits in the top ten. Samples came from axillary lymph nodes draining the breast cancer. V lost 5 bases and J 0 bases, leaving 11 bases between the germline ends. The CDR3 extends over 14 amino acids. CDR1 is DFQATT, CDR2 SNEGSKA, per germline (reference sequence). This TCR derives from a female donor with breast cancer. Some clones in this sample may be carry-over from other donors' samples. The chain links TRBV20-1 to TRBJ2-1, with TRBD2 as a possible D gene (5 bases). Sequencing used axillary lymph node tissue. Here the CDR3 DNA reads TGCAGTGCTCTCTTAGCGTTCTCCTACAATGAGCAGTTCTTC. Protein sequence: CSALLAFSYNEQFF.